The text below deals with one T cell receptor (beta chain). The table came from immunoSEQ multiplex PCR; TCRdb's copy has only in-frame clones and leaves some out. The sample holds under 450,000 clones; roughly nine tenths are singletons and the top ten take 2.5% to 3.5%. There are 15 residues in the CDR3. The trim removed 6 bases at V and 7 bases at J, leaving 12 bases unmatched. Per germline, CDR1 LGHNT and CDR2 FRNRAP. This specimen comes from a study of blood T cell repertoires in COVID-19. Input material: PBMCs or T cells enriched from blood (not recorded which). The gene calls are TRBV12-5 and TRBJ2-7; 10 nucleotides agree with TRBD1. This clonotype was sampled from a woman aged 25 to 45 who had recovered from COVID-19. The CDR3: CASGQVGTGAREQYF. In DNA form, the CDR3 reads TGTGCTAGTGGCCAAGTCGGGACAGGGGCTCGAGAGCAGTACTTC.